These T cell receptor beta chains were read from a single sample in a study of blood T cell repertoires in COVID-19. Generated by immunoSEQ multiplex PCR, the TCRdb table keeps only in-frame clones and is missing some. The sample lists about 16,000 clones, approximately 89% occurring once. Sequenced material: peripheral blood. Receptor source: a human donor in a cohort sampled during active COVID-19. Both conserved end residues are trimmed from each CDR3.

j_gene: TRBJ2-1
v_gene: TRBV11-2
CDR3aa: ASSLNSGEQF

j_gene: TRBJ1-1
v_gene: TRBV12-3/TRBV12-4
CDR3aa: ASSLASRKTF

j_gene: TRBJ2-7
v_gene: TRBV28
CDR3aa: ASTPRTGRREQY

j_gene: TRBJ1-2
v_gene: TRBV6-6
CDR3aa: ASSHRGSLYGYT

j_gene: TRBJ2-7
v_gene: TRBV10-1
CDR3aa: ASSEQGARHEQY

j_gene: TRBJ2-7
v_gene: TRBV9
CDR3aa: ASSVGARSSYEQY

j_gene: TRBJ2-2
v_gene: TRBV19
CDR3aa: ASKEALNTGELF

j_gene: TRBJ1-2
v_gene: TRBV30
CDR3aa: AWRDRYGYT

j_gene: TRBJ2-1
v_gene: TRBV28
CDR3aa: ASIGQGRHSNEQF

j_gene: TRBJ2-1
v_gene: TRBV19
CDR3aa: ASSIWGRAGGNEQF

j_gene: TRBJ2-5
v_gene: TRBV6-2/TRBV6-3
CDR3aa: ASSQGVSVTQY

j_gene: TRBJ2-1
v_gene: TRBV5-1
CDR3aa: ASSLGRADEQF

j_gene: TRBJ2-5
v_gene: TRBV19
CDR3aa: ATKLQGGQETQY

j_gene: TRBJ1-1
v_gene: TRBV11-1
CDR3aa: ASSFHGGTEAF

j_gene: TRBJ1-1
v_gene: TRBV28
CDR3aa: ASSSRGPTEAF

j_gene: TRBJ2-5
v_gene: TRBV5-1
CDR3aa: ASSSTSGRGETQY

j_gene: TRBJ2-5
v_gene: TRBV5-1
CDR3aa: ASSLALAEGKETQY

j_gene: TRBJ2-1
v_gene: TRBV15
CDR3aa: ATSRGQGVLNEQF

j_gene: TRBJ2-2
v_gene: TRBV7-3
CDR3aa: ASSSTDRGGGELF

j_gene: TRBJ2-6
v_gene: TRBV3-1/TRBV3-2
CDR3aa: ASSQASRGSGANVLT

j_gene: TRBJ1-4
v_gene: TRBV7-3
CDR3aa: ASSLRGGMGEKLF

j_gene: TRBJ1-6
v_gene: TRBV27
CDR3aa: ASSLSWQVYNSPLH

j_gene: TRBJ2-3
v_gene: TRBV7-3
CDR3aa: ASSLGTSVGADTQY

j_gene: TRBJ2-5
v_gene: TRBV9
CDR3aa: ASSMGTSGRQETQY

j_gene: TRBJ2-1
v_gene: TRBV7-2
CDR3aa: ASSPTSGPPNEQF

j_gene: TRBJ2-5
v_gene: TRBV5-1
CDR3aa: ASSLGVTGDGQETQY

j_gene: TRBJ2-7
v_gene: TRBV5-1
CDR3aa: ASSLNSVQPTYEQY

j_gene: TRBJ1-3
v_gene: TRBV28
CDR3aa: ASSPPGASGNTIY

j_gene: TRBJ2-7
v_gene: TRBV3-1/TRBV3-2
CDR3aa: ASSQDPGEQY

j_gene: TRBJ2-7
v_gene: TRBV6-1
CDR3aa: ASSELAGSDRSYEQY

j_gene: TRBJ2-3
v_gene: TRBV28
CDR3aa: ASSLFSGEGQGTDTQY

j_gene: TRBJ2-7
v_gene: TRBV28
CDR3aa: ASEAGTYEQY

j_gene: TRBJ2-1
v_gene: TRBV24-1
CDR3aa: ATSDPGLAGDEQF

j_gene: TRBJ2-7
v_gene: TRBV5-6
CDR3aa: ASSSQKSYEQY

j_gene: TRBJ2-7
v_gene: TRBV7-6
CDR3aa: ASSLAGGGKVNEQY

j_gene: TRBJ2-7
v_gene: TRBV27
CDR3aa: ASSQRQDSYEQY

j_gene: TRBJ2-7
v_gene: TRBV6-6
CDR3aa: ASSYSRGEQY

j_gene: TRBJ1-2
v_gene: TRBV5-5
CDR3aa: ASRLGTGHYGYT